Listed below are T cell receptor beta chains from one sample, sequenced in a study of blood T cell repertoires in COVID-19. TCRdb's table, derived via immunoSEQ multiplex PCR, lists solely in-frame clones and lacks some. The sample consists of 150,000 to 200,000 clones, around 85% of them appearing once. The source material was peripheral blood. Receptors were obtained from a person aged 70 to 85 with COVID-19, enrolled during active disease. Each CDR3 is given with its conserved first and last residue. A D gene is named only where the DNA matches it firmly. The size entry is marked missing in some rows and otherwise reads once, few, many or a size class.

j_gene	v_gene	d_gene	abundance	len	CDR3nt	CDR3aa
TRBJ2-2	TRBV7-2	TRBD2	few	16	TGTGCCAGCAGCCCATCGGGACTAGCTTCGACCGGGGAGCTGTTTTTT	CASSPSGLASTGELFF
TRBJ2-4	TRBV24-1	.	once	13	TGTGCCACCAGTCCAGGGGCCCCAAACATTCAGTACTTC	CATSPGAPNIQYF
TRBJ2-1	TRBV10-3	.	.	13	TGTGCCATCAGTGTAGAAGCTACGCGGAGGCAGTTCTTC	CAISVEATRRQFF
TRBJ2-3	TRBV15	.	.	16	TGTGCCACCAGCAGCCGGGACATCTCCTCAGCAGATACGCAGTATTTT	CATSSRDISSADTQYF
TRBJ1-4	TRBV30	.	.	13	TGTGCCTGGAGCCCTTCGGCTAATGAAAAACTGTTTTTT	CAWSPSANEKLFF
TRBJ2-3	TRBV19	TRBD2	.	15	TGTGCCAGTAGTATCCAGCGGGGAAGCACAGATACGCAGTATTTT	CASSIQRGSTDTQYF
TRBJ2-2	TRBV28	.	.	14	TGTGCCAGCAGTTTATTCGGTACCACCGGGGAGCTGTTTTTT	CASSLFGTTGELFF
TRBJ2-1	TRBV6-4	TRBD1	.	15	TGTGCCAGCAGAAAAGAAGGGGGCGTAGGTAATGAGCAGTTCTTC	CASRKEGGVGNEQFF
TRBJ1-2	TRBV24-1	.	.	16	TGTGCCACCAGTGAACCGGGGACATACCGAACGGATGGCTACACCTTC	CATSEPGTYRTDGYTF
TRBJ2-7	TRBV28	.	.	14	TGTGCCAGCAGTTTGGGGGGAAGCTCCTACGAGCAGTACTTC	CASSLGGSSYEQYF